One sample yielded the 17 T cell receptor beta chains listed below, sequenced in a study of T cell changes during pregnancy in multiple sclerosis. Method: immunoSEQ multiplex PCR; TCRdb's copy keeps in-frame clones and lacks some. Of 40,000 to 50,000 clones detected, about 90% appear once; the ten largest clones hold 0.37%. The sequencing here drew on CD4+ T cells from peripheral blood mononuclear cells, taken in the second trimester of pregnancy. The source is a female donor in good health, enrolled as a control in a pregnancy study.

This CDR3 is CASSQLSSGRGETQYF. The CDR3, as DNA: TGTGCCAGCAGTCAATTATCCTCCGGCCGCGGAGAGACCCAGTACTTC. The V call is TRBV6-6, the J call TRBJ2-5; D not resolved. Trimming took 5 bases from V and 4 from J, leaving 20 bases between them. Germline loops: CDR1 MNHNY, CDR2 SVGAGI (reference sequence). The CDR3 contains 16 residues.

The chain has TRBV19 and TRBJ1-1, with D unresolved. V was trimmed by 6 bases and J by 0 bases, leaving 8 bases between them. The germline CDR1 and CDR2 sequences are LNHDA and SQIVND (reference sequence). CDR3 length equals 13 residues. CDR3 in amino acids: CASRIGLNTEAFF. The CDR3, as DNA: TGTGCCAGTAGGATCGGGTTGAACACTGAAGCTTTCTTT.

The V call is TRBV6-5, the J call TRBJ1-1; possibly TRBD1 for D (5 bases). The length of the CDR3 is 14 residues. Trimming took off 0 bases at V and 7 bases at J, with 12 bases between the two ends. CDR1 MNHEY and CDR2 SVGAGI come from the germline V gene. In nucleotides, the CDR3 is TGTGCCAGCAGTTACTCGACGGGGGGGAGTGAAGCTTTCTTT. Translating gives CASSYSTGGSEAFF.

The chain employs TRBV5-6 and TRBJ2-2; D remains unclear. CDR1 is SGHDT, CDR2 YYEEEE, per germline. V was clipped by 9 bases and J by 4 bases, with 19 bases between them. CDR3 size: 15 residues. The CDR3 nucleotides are TGTGCCACCTCGTCGAGACCGACGGGCACCGGGGAGCTGTTTTTT. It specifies CATSSRPTGTGELFF.

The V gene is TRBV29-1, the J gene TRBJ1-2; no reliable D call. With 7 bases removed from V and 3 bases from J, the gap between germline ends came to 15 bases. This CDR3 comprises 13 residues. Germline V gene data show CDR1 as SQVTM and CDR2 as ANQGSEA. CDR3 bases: TGCAGCGCCGCCGACCCAACAGACTATGGCTACACCTTC. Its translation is CSAADPTDYGYTF. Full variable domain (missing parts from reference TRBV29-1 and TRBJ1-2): SAVISQKPSRDICQRGTSLTIQCQVDSQVTMMFWYRQQPGQSLTLIATANQGSEATYESGFVIDKFPISRPNLTFSTLTVSNMSPEDSSIYLCSAADPTDYGYTFGSGTRLTVV.

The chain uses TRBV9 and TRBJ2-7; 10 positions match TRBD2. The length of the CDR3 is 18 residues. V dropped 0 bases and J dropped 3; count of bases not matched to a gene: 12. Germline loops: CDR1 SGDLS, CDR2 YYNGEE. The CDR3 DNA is TGTGCCAGCAGCGTAGGTGTGTCTAGCGGGGGCCTTCTCTACGAGCAGTACTTC. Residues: CASSVGVSSGGLLYEQYF.

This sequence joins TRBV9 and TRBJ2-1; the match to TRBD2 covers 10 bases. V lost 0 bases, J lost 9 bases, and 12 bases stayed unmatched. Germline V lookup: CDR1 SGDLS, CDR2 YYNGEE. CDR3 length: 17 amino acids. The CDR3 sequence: CASSVGLAGASSVEQFF. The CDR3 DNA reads TGTGCCAGCAGCGTAGGTCTAGCGGGGGCCTCTTCGGTTGAGCAGTTCTTC.

CDR3 nucleotides: TGTGCCAGCAGCAGCGGGGGGGCCACCGGGGAGCTGTTTTTT. Translating gives CASSSGGATGELFF. This chain uses TRBV7-2 with TRBJ2-2; 10 bases align to TRBD2. The J segment lost 4 bases and the V segment lost 5 bases, leaving 1 base of the junction unmatched. Germline V CDR1 and CDR2: SGHTA, FQGNSA. The CDR3 covers 14 residues.

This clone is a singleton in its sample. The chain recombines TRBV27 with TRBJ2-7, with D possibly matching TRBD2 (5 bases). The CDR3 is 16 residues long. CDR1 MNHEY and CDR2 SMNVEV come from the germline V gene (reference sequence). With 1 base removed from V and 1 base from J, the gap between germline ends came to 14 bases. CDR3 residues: CASSLFSGATSYEQYF. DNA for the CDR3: TGTGCCAGCAGTTTATTCAGCGGAGCAACATCCTACGAGCAGTACTTC.

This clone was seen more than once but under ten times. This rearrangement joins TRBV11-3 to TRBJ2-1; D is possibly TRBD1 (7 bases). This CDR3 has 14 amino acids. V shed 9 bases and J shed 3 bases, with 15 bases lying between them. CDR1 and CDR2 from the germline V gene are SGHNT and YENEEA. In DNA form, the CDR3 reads TGTGCCAGTTCAACCAGGGGGGTCTACAATGAGCAGTTCTTC. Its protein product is CASSTRGVYNEQFF. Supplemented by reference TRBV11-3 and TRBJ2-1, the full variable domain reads EAGVVQSPRYKIIEKKQPVAFWCNPISGHNTLYWYLQNLGQGPELLIRYENEEAVDDSQLPKDRFSAERLKGVDSTLKIQPAELGDSAVYLCASSTRGVYNEQFFGPGTRLTVL.

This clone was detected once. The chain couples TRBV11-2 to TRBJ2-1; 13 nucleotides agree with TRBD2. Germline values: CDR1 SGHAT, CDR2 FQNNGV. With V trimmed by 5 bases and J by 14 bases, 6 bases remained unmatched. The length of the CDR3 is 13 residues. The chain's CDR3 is CASSRTSGGDKFF. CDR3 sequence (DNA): TGTGCCAGCAGCAGGACTAGCGGGGGCGATAAGTTCTTC.

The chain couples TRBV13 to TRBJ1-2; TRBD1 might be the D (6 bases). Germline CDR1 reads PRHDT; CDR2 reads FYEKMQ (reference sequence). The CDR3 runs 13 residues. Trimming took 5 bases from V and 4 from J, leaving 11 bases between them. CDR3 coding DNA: TGTGCCAGCAGCGTAACACAGGGCTATGGCTACACCTTC. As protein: CASSVTQGYGYTF.

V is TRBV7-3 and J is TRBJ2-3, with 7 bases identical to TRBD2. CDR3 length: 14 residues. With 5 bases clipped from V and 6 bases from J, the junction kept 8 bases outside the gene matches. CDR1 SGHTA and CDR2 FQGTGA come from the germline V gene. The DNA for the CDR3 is TGTGCCAGCAGCCCCCAGAGCGGGGTTGATACGCAGTATTTT. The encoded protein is CASSPQSGVDTQYF.

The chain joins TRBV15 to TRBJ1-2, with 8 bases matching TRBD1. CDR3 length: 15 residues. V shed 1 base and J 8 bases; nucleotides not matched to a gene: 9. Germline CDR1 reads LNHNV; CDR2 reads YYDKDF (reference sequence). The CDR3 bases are TGTGCCACCAGCAGAGGGGGACAGGAGACTCAAGGCTACACCTTC. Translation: CATSRGGQETQGYTF.

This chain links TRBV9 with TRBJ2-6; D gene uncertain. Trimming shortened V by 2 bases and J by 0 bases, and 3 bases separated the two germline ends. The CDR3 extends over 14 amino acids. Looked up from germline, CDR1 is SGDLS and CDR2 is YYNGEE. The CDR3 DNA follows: TGTGCCAGCAGCGTTAGCTCTGGGGCCAACGTCCTGACTTTC. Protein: CASSVSSGANVLTF.

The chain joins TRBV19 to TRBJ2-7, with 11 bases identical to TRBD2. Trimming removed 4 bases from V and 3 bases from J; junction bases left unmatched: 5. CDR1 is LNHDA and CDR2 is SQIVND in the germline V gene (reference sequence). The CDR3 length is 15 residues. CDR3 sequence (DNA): TGTGCCAGTAGTAAACTAGCGGGGGATTTCTACGAGCAGTACTTC. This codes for CASSKLAGDFYEQYF.

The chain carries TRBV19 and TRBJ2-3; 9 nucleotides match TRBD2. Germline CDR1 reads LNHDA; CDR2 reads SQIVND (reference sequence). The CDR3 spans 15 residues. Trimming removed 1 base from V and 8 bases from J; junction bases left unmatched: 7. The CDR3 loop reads CASSIGEAGGGTQYF. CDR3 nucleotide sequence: TGTGCCAGTAGTATAGGGGAAGCGGGGGGCGGTACGCAGTATTTT.